These 9 T cell receptor beta chains came from one sample sequenced in a study of T cell changes during pregnancy in multiple sclerosis. Assay: immunoSEQ multiplex PCR; the TCRdb copy retains only in-frame clones and omits some. The sample carries some 70,000 clones, roughly 90% recorded once. Sequenced material: CD4+ T cells from peripheral blood mononuclear cells, taken in the third trimester of pregnancy. The source is a female donor in good health, enrolled as a control in a pregnancy study.

The chain is built from TRBV7-8 and TRBJ2-5, with D perhaps matching TRBD2 (7 bases). V was shortened by 3 bases and J by 5 bases, with 19 bases between the two germline ends. CDR3 length: 16 residues. Per germline, CDR1 SGHVS and CDR2 FQNEAQ. The CDR3 sequence is CASSLAGGGTAETQYF. The CDR3 DNA sequence: TGTGCCAGCAGCTTGGCTGGCGGGGGCACGGCGGAGACCCAGTACTTC.

The chain recombines TRBV5-1 with TRBJ2-2; 9 nucleotides align to TRBD1. The CDR3 consists of 16 residues. The ends lost 2 bases at V and 3 bases at J; junction bases unmatched: 5. The V gene's germline CDR1 is SGHRS and CDR2 YFSETQ. The CDR3 is CASSLYRGRYTGELFF. For the CDR3, the DNA is TGCGCCAGCAGCTTATACAGGGGGCGTTACACCGGGGAGCTGTTTTTT.

This chain links TRBV19 with TRBJ2-1; 9 bases fit TRBD2. The V and J ends lost 1 base and 5 bases, in that order; junction bases with no gene match: 6. The CDR3 totals 16 residues. From germline, CDR1 is LNHDA and CDR2 SQIVND (reference sequence). CDR3 DNA: TGTGCCAGTAGTATAGCTAGCGGGGTACAAAACAATGAGCAGTTCTTC. This translates into CASSIASGVQNNEQFF.

J is TRBJ2-1 and V is TRBV5-4; possibly TRBD2 for D (6 bases). The germline CDR1 and CDR2 sequences are SGHNT and YYREEE (reference sequence). V was pared by 5 bases and J by 7 bases, with 19 bases between. CDR3 length: 15 residues. CDR3 loop: CASRKAGLLTNEQFF. In DNA form, the CDR3 reads TGTGCCAGCAGGAAAGCGGGCCTTTTGACGAATGAGCAGTTCTTC.

The rearrangement links TRBV5-1 to TRBJ1-6, with 7 bases identical to TRBD1. Trimming at V came to 0 bases and at J to 10 bases, leaving 4 bases not matched to a gene. From germline, CDR1 is SGHRS and CDR2 YFSETQ. CDR3 length equals 14 residues. CDR3 sequence: CASSLGQGASPLHF. In DNA, the CDR3 is TGCGCCAGCAGCTTGGGACAGGGAGCCTCACCCCTCCACTTT.

J is TRBJ2-4 and V is TRBV2; 7 nucleotides align to TRBD1. V lost 3 bases, J lost 4 bases, and 9 bases stayed unmatched. Germline V lookup: CDR1 SNHLY, CDR2 FYNNEI. The CDR3 contains 16 residues. CDR3 coding DNA: TGTGCCAGCAGTGATCCCCGACAGGGAATAAAAAACATTCAGTACTTC. Protein: CASSDPRQGIKNIQYF. Looking up the rest from reference TRBV2 and TRBJ2-4 gives the full variable domain: EPEVTQTPSHQVTQMGQEVILRCVPISNHLYFYWYRQILGQKVEFLVSFYNNEISEKSEIFDDQFSVERPDGSNFTLKIRSTKLEDSAMYFCASSDPRQGIKNIQYFGAGTRLSVL.

This chain connects TRBV9 to TRBJ1-1; D is uncertain. The CDR3 sequence is 14 residues long. Trimming left V 0 bases short and J 3 bases short, with 9 bases between. In germline, CDR1 is SGDLS, CDR2 YYNGEE. In nucleotides, the CDR3 is TGTGCCAGCAGCGTAGGGGCAGTCTACACTGAAGCTTTCTTT. It codes for CASSVGAVYTEAFF.

V gene TRBV7-2 combines with J gene TRBJ1-5, with TRBD1 matching 8 bases. V trimming: 5 bases; J trimming: 7 bases; junction bases outside the gene matches: 10. From germline, CDR1 is SGHTA and CDR2 FQGNSA. The CDR3 extends over 15 amino acids. The CDR3 loop is CASSLDRGYEQPQHF. The CDR3 nucleotides read TGTGCCAGCAGCCTCGACAGGGGATACGAGCAGCCCCAGCATTTT. The full variable domain, with the rest looked up from reference TRBV7-2 and TRBJ1-5, is GAGVSQSPSNKVTEKGKDVELRCDPISGHTALYWYRQSLGQGLEFLIYFQGNSAPDKSGLPSDRFSAERTGGSVSTLTIQRTQQEDSAVYLCASSLDRGYEQPQHFGDGTRLSIL.

The gene calls are TRBV7-2 and TRBJ2-7, with D hard to call. The V end lost 1 base, the J end lost 8 bases, and 12 bases lay between the germline ends. Germline V gene sequence: CDR1 SGHTA, CDR2 FQGNSA. The CDR3 is made up of 13 amino acids. CDR3 DNA sequence: TGTGCCAGCAGCTTAGGATTTGGAGCGAAGCAGTACTTC. Protein: CASSLGFGAKQYF.